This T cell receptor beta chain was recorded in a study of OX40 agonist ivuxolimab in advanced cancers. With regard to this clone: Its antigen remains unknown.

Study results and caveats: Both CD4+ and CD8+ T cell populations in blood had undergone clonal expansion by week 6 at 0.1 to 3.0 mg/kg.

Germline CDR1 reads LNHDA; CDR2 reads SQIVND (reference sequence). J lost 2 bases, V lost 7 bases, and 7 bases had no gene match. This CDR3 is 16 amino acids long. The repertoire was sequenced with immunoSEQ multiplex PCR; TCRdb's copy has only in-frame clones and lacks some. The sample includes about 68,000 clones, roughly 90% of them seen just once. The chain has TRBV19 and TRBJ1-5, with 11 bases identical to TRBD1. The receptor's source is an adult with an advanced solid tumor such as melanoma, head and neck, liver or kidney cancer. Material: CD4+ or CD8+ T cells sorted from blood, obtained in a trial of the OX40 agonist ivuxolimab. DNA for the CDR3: TGTGCCAGTATCGGACAGGGGGCGCCGGGCAATCAGCCCCAGCATTTT. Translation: CASIGQGAPGNQPQHF.